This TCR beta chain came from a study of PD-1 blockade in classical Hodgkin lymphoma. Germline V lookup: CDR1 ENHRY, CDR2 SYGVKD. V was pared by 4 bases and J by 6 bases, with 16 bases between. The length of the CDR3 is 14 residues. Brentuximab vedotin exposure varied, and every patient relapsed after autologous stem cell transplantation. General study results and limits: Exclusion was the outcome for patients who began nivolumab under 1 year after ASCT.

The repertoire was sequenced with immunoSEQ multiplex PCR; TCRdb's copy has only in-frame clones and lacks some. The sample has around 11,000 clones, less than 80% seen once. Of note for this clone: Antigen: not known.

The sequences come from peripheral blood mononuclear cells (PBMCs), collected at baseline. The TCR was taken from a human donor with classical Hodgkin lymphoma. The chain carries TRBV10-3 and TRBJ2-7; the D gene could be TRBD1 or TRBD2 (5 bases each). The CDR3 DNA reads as TGTGCCATCAGTGGCACAGGTGGCGGAGGCGAGCAGTACTTC. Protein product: CAISGTGGGGEQYF.